This entry lists 17 T cell receptor beta chains sequenced from one sample in a study of blood T cell repertoires in COVID-19. Method: immunoSEQ multiplex PCR; TCRdb's copy keeps in-frame clones and lacks some. Among approximately 120,000 clones listed, around four fifths were seen once. The material sequenced was peripheral blood. All receptors derive from a man older than 75 with active or convalescent COVID-19.

The chain has TRBV7-2 and TRBJ2-5; TRBD2 matches 9 bases. This CDR3 comprises 13 residues. V dropped 7 bases and J dropped 5; count of bases not matched to a gene: 5. Germline CDR1 reads SGHTA; CDR2 reads FQGNSA. The CDR3 DNA follows: TGTGCCAGCACGCGGGGGGGCCTTGAGACCCAGTACTTC. Translating gives CASTRGGLETQYF.

CDR3 residues: CASSQVGSSYNEQFF. DNA for the CDR3: TGCGCCAGCAGCCAAGTTGGGAGTTCCTACAATGAGCAGTTCTTC. The chain employs TRBV4-3 and TRBJ2-1; maybe TRBD2 (5 bases). The CDR3 totals 15 residues. V gave up 1 base and J gave up 1 base, with 8 bases separating them. Germline V gene lookup returns CDR1 LGHNA and CDR2 YSLEER.

The chain carries TRBV10-3 and TRBJ2-7, with TRBD1 matching over 10 bases. The CDR3 covers 15 residues. Germline V CDR1 and CDR2: ENHRY, SYGVKD. Trimming cost V 8 bases and J 3 bases; bases outside gene matches: 10. CDR3 protein: CAIQSGTGALYEQYF. CDR3 nucleotides: TGTGCCATCCAATCCGGGACAGGGGCCCTCTACGAGCAGTACTTC.

V usage is TRBV6-2 or TRBV6-3 and J usage is TRBJ1-6; 7 bases are shared with TRBD1. There are 15 residues in the CDR3. V dropped 5 bases and J dropped 10; count of bases not matched to a gene: 11. Germline V gene sequence: CDR1 MNHEY, CDR2 SVGEGT. CDR3 bases: TGTGCCAGCAGTCCAAATACAGGGGCCAAGTCACCCCTCCACTTT. It is translated as CASSPNTGAKSPLHF.

This chain links TRBV5-1 with TRBJ1-2, with D possibly being TRBD1 (6 bases). Trimming cost V 1 base and J 2 bases, with 12 bases left between them. Germline V gene data show CDR1 as SGHRS and CDR2 as YFSETQ. CDR3 length: 15 amino acids. This CDR3 reads CASSLHRVGNYGYTF. The CDR3 DNA sequence: TGCGCCAGCAGCTTGCACAGGGTTGGGAACTATGGCTACACCTTC.

The chain employs TRBV28 and TRBJ2-3, with 11 positions matching TRBD2. The J segment lost 3 bases and the V segment lost 2 bases, leaving 7 bases of the junction unmatched. Germline V gene lookup returns CDR1 MDHEN and CDR2 SYDVKM. The CDR3 runs to 17 residues. CDR3 sequence: CASSLGASGGRTDTQYF. As DNA, the CDR3 is TGTGCCAGCAGTTTAGGAGCTAGCGGGGGGAGGACAGATACGCAGTATTTT.

V is TRBV15 and J is TRBJ2-3, with TRBD1 matching over 8 bases. This CDR3 is 16 amino acids long. V lost 2 bases, J lost 4 bases, and 8 bases stayed unmatched. Germline V gene data show CDR1 as LNHNV and CDR2 as YYDKDF (reference sequence). The DNA for the CDR3 is TGTGCCACCAGCAGAACACCGGGACAGGAGCCAGATACGCAGTATTTT. Translation: CATSRTPGQEPDTQYF.

The genes are TRBV5-3 and TRBJ1-5; 7 bases map to TRBD1. TRBV5-3 is annotated as an ORF whose role is uncertain. The CDR3 is 13 amino acids. With 1 base clipped from V and 6 bases from J, the junction kept 1 base outside the gene matches. Written as DNA, the CDR3 is TGTGCCAGAAGCTTGCGGGACAGTCAGCCCCAGCATTTT. The encoded protein is CARSLRDSQPQHF.

This clone was observed a single time. The gene calls are TRBV2 and TRBJ2-5; D gene uncertain. The V end lost 3 bases, the J end lost 1 base, and 12 bases lay between the germline ends. Germline V CDR1 and CDR2: SNHLY, FYNNEI. The CDR3 runs to 15 residues. CDR3 nucleotide sequence: TGTGCCAGCAGTGATCTGGGCCCTTCCCAAGAGACCCAGTACTTC. Protein sequence: CASSDLGPSQETQYF.

V and J are TRBV3-1 (or the pseudogene TRBV3-2) and TRBJ1-1; perhaps TRBD1 as D (5 bases). Germline V gives CDR1 LGHDT, CDR2 YNNKEL (reference sequence). There are 15 residues in the CDR3. The ends were cut back, 4 bases at V and 2 bases at J, with 14 bases in the middle. The CDR3 protein is CASSLPRRTNTEAFF. In DNA form, the CDR3 reads TGTGCCAGCAGCCTTCCACGTAGGACAAACACTGAAGCTTTCTTT.

This chain uses TRBV5-4 with TRBJ1-6; possibly TRBD1 for D (5 bases). Trimming pared 0 bases from V and 2 bases from J, leaving 12 bases between. In germline, CDR1 is SGHNT, CDR2 YYREEE (reference sequence). This CDR3 comprises 17 residues. The DNA of the CDR3 is TGTGCCAGCAGCTTGGCCTCGCAGGGCACCTATAATTCACCCCTCCACTTT. This gives the protein CASSLASQGTYNSPLHF. The whole variable domain, remainder taken from reference TRBV5-4 and TRBJ1-6, is ETGVTQSPTHLIKTRGQQVTLRCSSQSGHNTVSWYQQALGQGPQFIFQYYREEENGRGNFPPRFSGLQFPNYSSELNVNALELDDSALYLCASSLASQGTYNSPLHFGNGTRLTVT.

The CDR3 coding sequence is TGTGCCAGCAGCGTAGGACAGGGGGAGGTTGGCTACACCTTC. Its translation is CASSVGQGEVGYTF. The chain employs TRBV9 and TRBJ1-2; 9 nucleotides line up with TRBD1. CDR1 is SGDLS and CDR2 is YYNGEE in the germline V gene. The trim removed 0 bases at V and 7 bases at J, leaving 4 bases unmatched. The CDR3 is 14 residues long.

V and J are TRBV7-3 and TRBJ2-1; D is unresolved. Germline CDR1 is SGHTA and CDR2 is FQGTGA. This CDR3 spans 13 amino acids. V lost 1 base, J lost 12 bases, and 13 bases lay in between. In DNA form, the CDR3 reads TGTGCCAGCAGCTTAAAACCGACACTGGTGCAGTTCTTC. Residues: CASSLKPTLVQFF.

V is TRBV3-1 (or the pseudogene TRBV3-2) and J is TRBJ2-6; 12 bases agree with TRBD1. The CDR3 spans 19 residues. Germline V gene sequence: CDR1 LGHDT, CDR2 YNNKEL (reference sequence). V lost 4 bases to trimming and J lost 2 bases; unmatched junction nucleotides: 9. The CDR3 is CASSPSGRDRGPGANVLTF. The CDR3 nucleotides are TGTGCCAGCAGCCCGTCGGGACGGGACAGGGGGCCTGGGGCCAACGTCCTGACTTTC.

The chain joins TRBV14 to TRBJ1-1; the D gene is possibly TRBD1 (5 bases). The germline CDR1 and CDR2 sequences are SGHDN and FVKESK. Trimming cost V 4 bases and J 1 base, with 13 bases left between them. The length of the CDR3 is 15 residues. In DNA form, the CDR3 reads TGTGCCAGCAGCCCCCTCGCTCAGGGGAACACTGAAGCTTTCTTT. It translates to CASSPLAQGNTEAFF.

V usage is TRBV5-1 and J usage is TRBJ1-1; perhaps TRBD1 as D (5 bases). The V gene lost 3 bases and the J gene lost 0 bases, with 6 bases spanning the gap. CDR1 is SGHRS, CDR2 YFSETQ, per germline. CDR3 length: 13 residues. CDR3 DNA sequence: TGCGCCAGCAGCTCACAGGTGAACACTGAAGCTTTCTTT. This encodes CASSSQVNTEAFF.

The chain joins TRBV24-1 to TRBJ2-3; 10 nucleotides line up with TRBD2. With 6 bases clipped from V and 5 bases from J, the junction kept 7 bases outside the gene matches. This CDR3 region has 15 residues. Germline CDR1 and CDR2: KGHDR and SFDVKD. The CDR3 coding sequence is TGTGCCACCAGTACCAGCGGGGGGGCGAGAGATACGCAGTATTTT. Residues: CATSTSGGARDTQYF.